Following are 32 T cell receptor beta chains from one sample sequenced in a study of patients and donors after allogeneic stem cell transplantation. MiXCR was run by TCRdb on the RT-PCR reads, yielding one entry per CDR3 protein. The table has about a million distinct CDR3 sequences, under 20% seen once. Material: blood, either unsorted or a sorted T cell fraction (not recorded which). Source of these receptors: a human donor who was either an allogeneic HSCT recipient or a stem cell or donor lymphocyte infusion donor (not recorded which). It is not recorded whose cells these are; they may come from a transplant donor.

This chain uses TRBV10-3 with TRBJ1-2; TRBD1 matches 7 bases. Germline trimming cut 10 bases from V and 2 bases from J; bases unmatched to any gene: 4. Germline V lookup: CDR1 ENHRY, CDR2 SYGVKD. The CDR3 loop spans 12 amino acids. This CDR3 is CATTGSNYGYTF. CDR3 in DNA: TGTGCCACGACAGGGTCAAACTATGGCTACACCTTC.

This clonotype came up a few times. The chain couples TRBV20-1 to TRBJ1-1; the match to TRBD1 covers 9 bases. Germline lookup yields CDR1 DFQATT and CDR2 SNEGSKA (reference sequence). The CDR3 loop spans 14 amino acids. V lost 2 bases to trimming and J lost 9 bases; unmatched junction nucleotides: 10. This CDR3 reads CSARLHGQGRKAFF. The CDR3 coding sequence is TGCAGTGCTAGACTTCATGGACAGGGGCGTAAAGCTTTCTTT.

This clonotype was counted a few times. V usage is TRBV25-1 and J usage is TRBJ2-3; D may correspond to TRBD1 or TRBD2 (5 bases each). The V gene's germline CDR1 is MGHDK and CDR2 SYGVNS. This CDR3 has 14 residues. V was cut by 2 bases and J by 6 bases, with 12 bases left in between. The CDR3 coding sequence is TGTGCCAGCAGTGAAACACTTTGGGGGGATACGCAGTATTTT. It is translated as CASSETLWGDTQYF.

The rearrangement uses TRBV10-3 and TRBJ1-1; D is possibly TRBD1 (5 bases). This CDR3 spans 16 amino acids. Germline loops: CDR1 ENHRY, CDR2 SYGVKD. Trimming cost V 0 bases and J 1 base, with 12 bases left between them. CDR3 bases: TGTGCCATCAGTGAGTCGCGAGGGGTACCGAACACTGAAGCTTTCTTT. The encoded protein is CAISESRGVPNTEAFF.

The chain employs TRBV6-2 or TRBV6-3 and TRBJ2-1; possibly TRBD1 for D (6 bases). This CDR3 contains 15 residues. Trimming shortened V by 7 bases and J by 3 bases, and 16 bases separated the two germline ends. CDR1 is MNHEY, CDR2 SVGEGT, per germline. The CDR3 loop is CASTRTASLYNEQFF. The CDR3 region has the DNA TGTGCCAGCACCCGGACAGCATCCCTCTACAATGAGCAGTTCTTC.

The CDR3 DNA reads as TGCAGTGCTAGAGATACTTCCTTTGGGGACTGGCGGGAGGCCCGGCAGTTCTTC. Translation: CSARDTSFGDWREARQFF. The chain is built from TRBV20-1 and TRBJ2-1; TRBD2 agrees at 8 bases. The CDR3 totals 18 residues. The junction had 22 bases not matched to a gene; V was cut back by 0 bases and J by 12 bases. The germline CDR1 and CDR2 sequences are DFQATT and SNEGSKA (reference sequence).

This clonotype was seen a handful of times. The chain employs TRBV20-1 and TRBJ2-7; the D is unclear. Between the trimmed V and J ends, which lost 3 bases and 2 bases, there was a span of 14 bases. Germline V gene data show CDR1 as DFQATT and CDR2 as SNEGSKA (reference sequence). This CDR3 contains 14 residues. CDR3 sequence (DNA): TGCAGTGCTAGCCCTTATGTCGCAGCCTACGAGCAGTACTTC. As protein: CSASPYVAAYEQYF.

This clonotype was counted only a few times. The chain employs TRBV5-1 and TRBJ1-2; TRBD1 matches 10 bases. The CDR3 has 16 amino acids. Per germline, CDR1 SGHRS and CDR2 YFSETQ. Trimming cost V 0 bases and J 11 bases; bases outside gene matches: 13. The CDR3 DNA is TGCGCCAGCAGCTTGGCCGTACCCCCGGGACAGGGGAGGTACACCTTC. It codes for CASSLAVPPGQGRYTF.

Only a few counts were recorded for this clonotype. This chain links TRBV12-3 or TRBV12-4 with TRBJ1-6; a weak D match, TRBD1 (5 bases). V lost 6 bases to trimming and J lost 8 bases, with 14 bases between them. CDR3 length equals 14 residues. The CDR3 DNA reads as TGTGCCAGCAGAGGTTCAGGGAAGTATTCACCCCTCCACTTT. Its protein product is CASRGSGKYSPLHF.

This clonotype turned up a few times. For the CDR3, the DNA is TGTGCCAGCAGTGAGCCGAGCGGGAGGCCTGGTGTTGAGCAGTTCTTC. Its translation: CASSEPSGRPGVEQFF. The chain carries TRBV25-1 and TRBJ2-1; 9 positions match TRBD2. The germline gives CDR1 MGHDK, CDR2 SYGVNS. The CDR3 has 16 amino acids. J was trimmed by 9 bases and V by 3 bases; bases with no gene match: 12.

The table lists this clonotype with a few counts. The chain uses TRBV4-1 and TRBJ2-2, with D possibly matching TRBD2 (6 bases). The CDR3 extends over 15 amino acids. V lost 1 base and J lost 5, with 11 bases in between. Germline CDR1 and CDR2: MGHRA and YSYEKL. The CDR3, as DNA: TGCGCCAGCAGCCAAGTGGGGGGAAGAACCGGGGAGCTGTTTTTT. Protein sequence: CASSQVGGRTGELFF.

This clonotype was recorded a few times. The chain recombines TRBV6-1 with TRBJ2-7; D is perhaps TRBD2 (6 bases). The CDR3 is made up of 13 amino acids. The V gene's germline CDR1 is MNHNS and CDR2 SASEGT. The germline V and J ends were trimmed by 1 base and 8 bases, with 12 bases remaining between them. The CDR3 bases are TGTGCCAGCAGTGAAGTAGGAGGGCAGCAGCAGTACTTC. Encoded protein: CASSEVGGQQQYF.

The chain uses TRBV20-1 and TRBJ2-1; no clear D gene. From germline, CDR1 is DFQATT and CDR2 SNEGSKA (reference sequence). Trimming took off 3 bases at V and 2 bases at J, with 8 bases between the two ends. The CDR3 consists of 13 residues. CDR3 nucleotide sequence: TGCAGTGCTAGCCGGGCGACCTACAATGAGCAGTTCTTC. Translating it yields CSASRATYNEQFF.

The V and J genes are TRBV6-1 and TRBJ1-5; 7 bases match TRBD1. The CDR3 is 15 amino acids. V lost 6 bases and J lost 7; bases outside the gene matches: 12. From germline, CDR1 is MNHNS and CDR2 SASEGT. Here the CDR3 reads CASRDRDGWSQPQHF. The CDR3 DNA follows: TGTGCCAGCAGAGACAGGGACGGGTGGAGCCAGCCCCAGCATTTT.

V and J are TRBV5-1 and TRBJ2-2, with D perhaps matching TRBD1 (6 bases). The CDR3 spans 16 residues. V was trimmed by 1 base and J by 5 bases, leaving 15 bases between them. CDR1 is SGHRS, CDR2 YFSETQ, per germline. CDR3 loop: CASSLSSGAETGELFF. The CDR3 region has the DNA TGCGCCAGCAGCTTGAGTTCAGGGGCAGAAACCGGGGAGCTGTTTTTT. Using reference TRBV5-1 and TRBJ2-2 for the parts outside the CDR3, the full variable domain is KAGVTQTPRYLIKTRGQQVTLSCSPISGHRSVSWYQQTPGQGLQFLFEYFSETQRNKGNFPGRFSGRQFSNSRSEMNVSTLELGDSALYLCASSLSSGAETGELFFGEGSRLTVL.

This clonotype was observed a handful of times. V and J are TRBV10-3 and TRBJ2-3; D perhaps matches TRBD2 (5 bases). V lost 2 bases and J 2 bases, leaving 11 bases between the germline ends. This CDR3 has 15 amino acids. The germline gives CDR1 ENHRY, CDR2 SYGVKD. The CDR3 region is CAISEGGLNTDTQYF. As DNA, the CDR3 is TGTGCCATCAGTGAGGGAGGTTTAAACACAGATACGCAGTATTTT.

There are a few counts of this clonotype. The chain has TRBV4-1 and TRBJ1-3; TRBD1 matches 10 bases. The length of the CDR3 is 21 residues. Trimming took 1 base from V and 0 from J; bases not matched to a gene: 15. Per the germline V gene, CDR1 is MGHRA and CDR2 is YSYEKL. In DNA form, the CDR3 reads TGCGCCAGCAGCCAAGGGTTCGGGACAGGGGCCGTACGATACTCTGGAAACACCATATATTTT. It translates to CASSQGFGTGAVRYSGNTIYF.

The rearrangement uses TRBV20-1 and TRBJ2-5; possible D gene TRBD1, 6 bases. With 2 bases removed from V and 6 bases from J, the gap between germline ends came to 10 bases. Germline V gene sequence: CDR1 DFQATT, CDR2 SNEGSKA (reference sequence). This CDR3 has 12 amino acids. CDR3 DNA: TGCAGTGCTAGACGGGACACCCAGACCCAGTACTTC. Translated, it gives CSARRDTQTQYF.

The rearrangement uses TRBV2 and TRBJ2-6, with TRBD1 matching 8 bases. After removal of 10 bases from V and 0 bases from J, the junction contained 5 bases not matched to a gene. The CDR3 is 15 amino acids. Germline lookup yields CDR1 SNHLY and CDR2 FYNNEI. CDR3 bases: TGTGCCACAGGGGGCGCGCGCTCTGGGGCCAACGTCCTGACTTTC. Protein sequence: CATGGARSGANVLTF.

The chain couples TRBV9 to TRBJ1-3; the match to TRBD1 covers 8 bases. The CDR3 is 12 amino acids. Losses at the gene ends were 1 base for V and 12 bases for J; bases not matched to a gene: 3. Looked up from germline, CDR1 is SGDLS and CDR2 is YYNGEE. The CDR3 bases are TGTGCCAGCAGCGTACAGGGGGCAAACATATATTTT. This gives the protein CASSVQGANIYF.

This clonotype has just a few counts. CDR3: CAIKDQNYGYTF. CDR3 DNA: TGTGCCATCAAGGACCAGAACTATGGCTACACCTTC. This sequence joins TRBV10-3 and TRBJ1-2; D is undetermined. With 7 bases removed from V and 2 bases from J, the gap between germline ends came to 8 bases. The CDR3 spans 12 residues. Germline values: CDR1 ENHRY, CDR2 SYGVKD.

This clonotype was observed a few times. The J gene is TRBJ2-7, the V gene TRBV20-1; the D gene is possibly TRBD1 (5 bases). This CDR3 is built from 13 residues. Trimming left V 3 bases short and J 4 bases short, with 13 bases between. Germline CDR1 reads DFQATT; CDR2 reads SNEGSKA (reference sequence). The CDR3: CSARQGLSYEQYF. The CDR3 nucleotides are TGCAGTGCTAGGCAGGGATTGTCGTACGAGCAGTACTTC.

The chain recombines TRBV7-9 with TRBJ2-5; 13 bases are shared with TRBD2. The V and J ends lost 5 bases and 2 bases, in that order; junction bases with no gene match: 5. Germline V gives CDR1 SEHNR, CDR2 FQNEAQ (reference sequence). This CDR3 spans 16 amino acids. DNA for the CDR3: TGTGCCAGCAGCCTAAGGACTAGCGGGAGTCAAGAGACCCAGTACTTC. Translation gives CASSLRTSGSQETQYF.

This chain connects TRBV15 to TRBJ1-6; D may be TRBD1 (5 bases). The CDR3 is made up of 14 amino acids. Germline values: CDR1 LNHNV, CDR2 YYDKDF (reference sequence). Trimming took 5 bases from V and 9 from J, leaving 14 bases between them. CDR3 protein: CATSGQGKGSPLHF. The CDR3, as DNA: TGTGCCACCAGCGGCCAGGGTAAAGGTTCACCCCTCCACTTT.

This clonotype was seen only a few times. The genes are TRBV7-9 and TRBJ1-1; D not resolved. V was trimmed by 5 bases and J by 4 bases, leaving 8 bases between them. CDR1 and CDR2 (germline): SEHNR, FQNEAQ (reference sequence). The CDR3 is 12 residues long. DNA for the CDR3: TGTGCCAGCAGCCGCCCCGTCACTGAAGCTTTCTTT. It yields the protein CASSRPVTEAFF.

This clonotype has more than one count but fewer than ten. This chain links TRBV11-2 with TRBJ2-3; 11 positions match TRBD2. V dropped 2 bases and J dropped 4; count of bases not matched to a gene: 2. Germline V gene data show CDR1 as SGHAT and CDR2 as FQNNGV. The CDR3 has 15 amino acids. The CDR3 nucleotides read TGTGCCAGCAGCTTAATAGCGGGAGGGCCAGATACGCAGTATTTT. It is translated as CASSLIAGGPDTQYF. The full variable domain, completed using reference TRBV11-2 and TRBJ2-3, is EAGVAQSPRYKIIEKRQSVAFWCNPISGHATLYWYQQILGQGPKLLIQFQNNGVVDDSQLPKDRFSAERLKGVDSTLKIQPAKLEDSAVYLCASSLIAGGPDTQYFGPGTRLTVL.

The V call is TRBV20-1, the J call TRBJ1-1; D remains unclear. This CDR3 is 12 amino acids long. Trimming removed 5 bases from V and 0 bases from J, with 7 bases in between. CDR1 DFQATT and CDR2 SNEGSKA come from the germline V gene (reference sequence). DNA for the CDR3: TGCAGTGCTGGCAAAATGAACACTGAAGCTTTCTTT. It specifies CSAGKMNTEAFF.

This clonotype turned up a few times. This chain links TRBV5-1 with TRBJ2-1, with D uncertain. The CDR3 loop spans 16 amino acids. V lost 2 bases and J lost 2, with 14 bases in between. Germline assignment: CDR1 SGHRS and CDR2 YFSETQ. CDR3 sequence reads: CASSLQHRVPYNEQFF. The CDR3 nucleotides read TGCGCCAGCAGCTTACAACACAGAGTTCCCTACAATGAGCAGTTCTTC.

The chain joins TRBV6-5 to TRBJ2-7; TRBD1 matches 7 bases. The CDR3 sequence is 14 residues long. V was pared by 2 bases and J by 3 bases, with 4 bases of the junction left unmatched. CDR1 is MNHEY, CDR2 SVGAGI, per germline. CDR3 protein: CASSYQTGYYEQYF. For the CDR3, the DNA is TGTGCCAGCAGTTACCAGACAGGGTACTACGAGCAGTACTTC.

This clonotype appeared a few times. The chain recombines TRBV5-5 with TRBJ2-5; a possible D gene is TRBD2 (5 bases). V was trimmed by 4 bases and J by 4 bases, leaving 20 bases between them. This CDR3 comprises 16 residues. Germline V gives CDR1 SGHKS, CDR2 YYEKEE (reference sequence). The CDR3 DNA follows: TGTGCCAGCAGCGCAGCTCGGACTTCCAGTGGAGAGACCCAGTACTTC. Translated, it gives CASSAARTSSGETQYF.

The chain employs TRBV4-2 and TRBJ1-4, with 7 bases lining up with TRBD1. The CDR3 consists of 16 residues. The V and J ends lost 1 base and 3 bases, in that order; junction bases with no gene match: 5. Germline-derived CDR1 and CDR2 are LGHNA and YNFKEQ. Here the CDR3 reads CASSQGRGRSNEKLFF. CDR3 coding DNA: TGTGCCAGCAGCCAAGGGAGGGGGCGTTCTAATGAAAAACTGTTTTTT.

This clonotype has only a few counts. This chain connects TRBV29-1 to TRBJ2-6, with D perhaps matching TRBD1 (6 bases). CDR1 is SQVTM, CDR2 ANQGSEA, per germline. The CDR3 covers 18 residues. V gave up 4 bases and J gave up 0 bases, with 19 bases separating them. The CDR3 loop is CSVVGRDNIYSGANVLTF. The CDR3 bases are TGCAGCGTTGTGGGCAGGGACAATATCTACTCTGGGGCCAACGTCCTGACTTTC.